This T cell receptor beta chain was captured in a study of T-cell memory formation after mild COVID-19. Study summary: Across donors, TCR clusters were largely donor specific.

Constant-segment-primed 5'RACE gave TCR alpha and TCR beta cDNA libraries with sample barcodes and UMIs. A single record per CDR3 protein comes from TCRdb applying MiXCR to the 5' RACE reads. This table has under 300,000 distinct CDR3 sequences, about a sixth appearing once. Per germline, CDR1 MNHNY and CDR2 SVGAGI (reference sequence). This CDR3 contains 16 residues. The J segment lost 1 base and the V segment lost 6 bases, leaving 9 bases of the junction unmatched. This clonotype was seen a few times. As yet, its antigen is unknown. The study's findings and limits: CM and EM subsets held most contracting CD4+ clones; EMRA held CD8+ ones. Later expanders leaned CD4+, whereas day 15 to 85 contracting clones were balanced CD4/CD8.

The chain recombines TRBV6-6 with TRBJ1-1; 9 positions match TRBD1. This sequence originates from a man aged 18 to 30 who had mild COVID-19 (a few samples of this study predate the infection). Cell type and time point are not known. Sequences were obtained from PBMCs or a T cell subset sorted from them (not recorded which). The CDR3 DNA follows: TGTGCCAGCAGATCGGACAGGGGCTACAAGAACACTGAAGCTTTCTTT. It specifies CASRSDRGYKNTEAFF.